This T cell receptor beta chain derives from a study of cytomegalovirus exposure and HLA in healthy donors. Trimming cost V 0 bases and J 0 bases, with 5 bases left between them. The germline V gene encodes CDR1 WNHNN and CDR2 SYGVQD (reference sequence). The CDR3 extends over 14 amino acids. In the PCR, 60 Vbeta and 13 Jbeta primers were used. TCRdb keeps only in-frame clones here, not all; method: immunoSEQ multiplex PCR. Here the sample spans about 160,000 clones, roughly 65% being singletons. This clone was detected only a few times. The receptor's source is a woman under 30 in good health and CMV-seropositive. V and J are TRBV10-1 and TRBJ1-1; no clear D gene. The sequencing sample was made of PBMCs. CDR3 bases: TGCGCCAGCAGTGAGTCGGCCGTGAACACTGAAGCTTTCTTT. It is translated as CASSESAVNTEAFF.